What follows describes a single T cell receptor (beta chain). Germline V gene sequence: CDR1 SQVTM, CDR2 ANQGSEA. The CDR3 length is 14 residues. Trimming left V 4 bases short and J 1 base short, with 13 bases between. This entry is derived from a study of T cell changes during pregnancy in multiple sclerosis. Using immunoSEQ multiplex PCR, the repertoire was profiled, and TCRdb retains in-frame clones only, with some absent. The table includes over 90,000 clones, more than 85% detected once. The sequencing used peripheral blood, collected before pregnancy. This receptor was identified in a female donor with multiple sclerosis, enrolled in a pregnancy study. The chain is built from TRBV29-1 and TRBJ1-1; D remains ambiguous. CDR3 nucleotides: TGCAGCGTTGCTTTTTATCTTTCGAACACTGAAGCTTTCTTT. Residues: CSVAFYLSNTEAFF. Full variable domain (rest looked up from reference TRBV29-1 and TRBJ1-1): SAVISQKPSRDICQRGTSLTIQCQVDSQVTMMFWYRQQPGQSLTLIATANQGSEATYESGFVIDKFPISRPNLTFSTLTVSNMSPEDSSIYLCSVAFYLSNTEAFFGQGTRLTVV.